This T cell receptor (beta chain) was recorded in a study of technical replicates of blood from four donors. The V segment lost 4 bases and the J segment 0 bases; nucleotides outside the gene matches: 2. This CDR3 contains 14 residues. In germline, CDR1 is KGHSH, CDR2 LQKENI. Sequencing used immunoSEQ multiplex PCR; TCRdb keeps in-frame clones, though not all of them. The sample shows 75,000 to 90,000 clones, 80% to 95% of them seen only once. The chain couples TRBV18 to TRBJ1-1, with 7 nucleotides matching TRBD1. The sequence came from a human donor in good health. Input material: T cells isolated from PBMCs. CDR3 in amino acids: CASSLGTVNTEAFF. CDR3 bases: TGTGCCAGCTCACTGGGGACAGTGAACACTGAAGCTTTCTTT.